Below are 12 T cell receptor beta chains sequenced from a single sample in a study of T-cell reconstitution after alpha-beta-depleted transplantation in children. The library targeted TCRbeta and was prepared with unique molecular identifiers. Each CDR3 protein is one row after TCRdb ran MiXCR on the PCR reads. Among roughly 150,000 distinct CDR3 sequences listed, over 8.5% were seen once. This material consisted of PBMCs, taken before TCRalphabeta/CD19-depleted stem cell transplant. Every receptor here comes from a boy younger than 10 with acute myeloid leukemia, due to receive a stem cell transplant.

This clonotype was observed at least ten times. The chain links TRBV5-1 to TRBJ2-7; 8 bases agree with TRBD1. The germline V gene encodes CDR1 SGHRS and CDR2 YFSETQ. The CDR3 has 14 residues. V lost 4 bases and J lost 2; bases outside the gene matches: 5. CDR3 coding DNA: TGCGCCAGCAGCCTAAAGACAGGGGCCTACGAGCAGTACTTC. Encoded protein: CASSLKTGAYEQYF. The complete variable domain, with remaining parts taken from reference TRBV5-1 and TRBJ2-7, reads KAGVTQTPRYLIKTRGQQVTLSCSPISGHRSVSWYQQTPGQGLQFLFEYFSETQRNKGNFPGRFSGRQFSNSRSEMNVSTLELGDSALYLCASSLKTGAYEQYFGPGTRLTVT.

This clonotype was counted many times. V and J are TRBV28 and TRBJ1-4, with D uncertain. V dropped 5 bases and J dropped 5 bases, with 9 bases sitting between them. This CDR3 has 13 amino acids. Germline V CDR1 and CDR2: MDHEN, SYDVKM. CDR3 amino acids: CASSGQVNEKLFF. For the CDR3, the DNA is TGTGCCAGCAGTGGCCAGGTGAATGAAAAACTGTTTTTT. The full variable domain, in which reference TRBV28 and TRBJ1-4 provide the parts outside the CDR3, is DVKVTQSSRYLVKRTGEKVFLECVQDMDHENMFWYRQDPGLGLRLIYFSYDVKMKEKGDIPEGYSVSREKKERFSLILESASTNQTSMYLCASSGQVNEKLFFGSGTQLSVL.

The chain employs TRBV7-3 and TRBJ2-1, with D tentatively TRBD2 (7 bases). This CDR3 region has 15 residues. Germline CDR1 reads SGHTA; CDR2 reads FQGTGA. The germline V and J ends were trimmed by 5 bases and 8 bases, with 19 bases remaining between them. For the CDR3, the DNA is TGTGCCAGCAGCCCAGCCGGGGGGCTGGGCGATGAGCAGTTCTTC. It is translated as CASSPAGGLGDEQFF.

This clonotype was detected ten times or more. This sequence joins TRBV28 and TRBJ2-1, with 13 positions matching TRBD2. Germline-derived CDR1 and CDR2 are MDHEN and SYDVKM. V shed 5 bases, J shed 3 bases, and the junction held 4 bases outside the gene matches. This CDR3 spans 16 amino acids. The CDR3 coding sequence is TGTGCCAGCAGTAGGACTAGCGGGAGATTCTACAATGAGCAGTTCTTC. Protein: CASSRTSGRFYNEQFF. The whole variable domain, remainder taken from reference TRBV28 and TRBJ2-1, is DVKVTQSSRYLVKRTGEKVFLECVQDMDHENMFWYRQDPGLGLRLIYFSYDVKMKEKGDIPEGYSVSREKKERFSLILESASTNQTSMYLCASSRTSGRFYNEQFFGPGTRLTVL.

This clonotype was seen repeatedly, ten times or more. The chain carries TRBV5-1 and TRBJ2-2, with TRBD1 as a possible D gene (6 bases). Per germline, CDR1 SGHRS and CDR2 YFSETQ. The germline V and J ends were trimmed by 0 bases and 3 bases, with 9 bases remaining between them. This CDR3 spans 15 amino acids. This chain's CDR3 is CASSLDRAHTGELFF. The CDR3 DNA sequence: TGCGCCAGCAGCTTGGACAGGGCCCACACCGGGGAGCTGTTTTTT. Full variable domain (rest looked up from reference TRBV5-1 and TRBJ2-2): KAGVTQTPRYLIKTRGQQVTLSCSPISGHRSVSWYQQTPGQGLQFLFEYFSETQRNKGNFPGRFSGRQFSNSRSEMNVSTLELGDSALYLCASSLDRAHTGELFFGEGSRLTVL.

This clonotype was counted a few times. CDR3 residues: CAISLTGAHQPQHF. CDR3 sequence (DNA): TGTGCCATCAGCCTGACAGGGGCCCATCAGCCCCAGCATTTT. The rearrangement links TRBV10-3 to TRBJ1-5; 8 bases agree with TRBD1. J gave up 5 bases and V 6 bases, and 6 bases lay outside the gene matches. The CDR3 extends over 14 amino acids. Germline lookup yields CDR1 ENHRY and CDR2 SYGVKD.

The CDR3: CASSPGRTGETYNEQFF. The CDR3 DNA follows: TGTGCCAGCAGCCCGGGAAGGACAGGGGAAACGTACAATGAGCAGTTCTTC. V usage is TRBV5-4 and J usage is TRBJ2-1, with 9 bases fitting TRBD1. CDR3 size: 17 residues. The V gene end was trimmed by 4 bases and the J gene end by 4 bases; junction bases not matched to a gene: 12. CDR1 and CDR2 (germline): SGHNT, YYREEE (reference sequence).

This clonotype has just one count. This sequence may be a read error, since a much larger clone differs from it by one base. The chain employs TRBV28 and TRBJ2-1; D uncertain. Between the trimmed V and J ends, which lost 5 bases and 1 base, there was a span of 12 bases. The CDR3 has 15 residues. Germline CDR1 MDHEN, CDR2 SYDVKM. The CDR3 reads CASSPSRGSYNEQFF. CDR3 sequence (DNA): TGTGCCAGCAGTCCTTCTCGTGGGTCCTACAATGAGCAGTTCTTC.

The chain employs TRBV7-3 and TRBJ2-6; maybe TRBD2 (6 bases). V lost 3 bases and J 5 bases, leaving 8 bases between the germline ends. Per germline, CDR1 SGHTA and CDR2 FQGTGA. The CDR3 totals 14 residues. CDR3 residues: CASSFRERANVLTF. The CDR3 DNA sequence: TGTGCCAGCAGCTTTCGGGAGAGGGCCAACGTCCTGACTTTC.

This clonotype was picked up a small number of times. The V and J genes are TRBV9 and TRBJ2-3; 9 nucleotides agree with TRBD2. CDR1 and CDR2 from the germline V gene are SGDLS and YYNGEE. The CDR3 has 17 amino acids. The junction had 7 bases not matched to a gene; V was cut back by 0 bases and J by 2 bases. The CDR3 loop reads CASSVAGAGGVTDTQYF. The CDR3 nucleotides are TGTGCCAGCAGCGTAGCTGGTGCGGGGGGGGTCACAGATACGCAGTATTTT.

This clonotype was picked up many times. CDR3 in DNA: TGTGCCACCAGTGATTTCCAGGGGACAGGGTACAATGAGCAGTTCTTC. The encoded protein is CATSDFQGTGYNEQFF. The V and J genes are TRBV24-1 and TRBJ2-1; the match to TRBD1 covers 9 bases. Germline lookup yields CDR1 KGHDR and CDR2 SFDVKD. The V and J ends lost 1 base and 4 bases, in that order; junction bases with no gene match: 4. There are 16 residues in the CDR3.

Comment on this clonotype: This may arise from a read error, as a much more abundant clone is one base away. The CDR3 is CSAHPAGGPTQYF. In nucleotides, the CDR3 is TGCAGTGCTCACCCAGCGGGGGGGCCCACGCAGTATTTT. V and J are TRBV20-1 and TRBJ2-3, with 10 nucleotides matching TRBD2. The CDR3 consists of 13 residues. J gave up 9 bases and V 5 bases, and 8 bases lay outside the gene matches. Germline CDR1 is DFQATT and CDR2 is SNEGSKA (reference sequence).